This TCR beta chain was documented in a study of blood T cells in healthy people across ages. On this clonotype itself: Its matching antigen is unknown.

This CDR3 is 13 amino acids long. The ends were cut back, 5 bases at V and 14 bases at J, with 18 bases in the middle. Germline V gives CDR1 SGHVS, CDR2 FQNEAQ. The study, taken as a whole, reports: Higher diversity, along with more naive CD4+ cells, distinguished long-lived donors from aged donors.

Using a J-beta primer mix together with a sample-barcoded 5' primer, a second PCR was run for about 6 to 11 cycles. A single record per CDR3 protein comes from TCRdb applying MiXCR to the 5' RACE reads. This sample yields under 2 million distinct CDR3 sequences, of which approximately 32% are seen a single time; about 11% belongs to the top ten. The rearrangement uses TRBV7-8 and TRBJ1-4; D is undetermined. Sequencing was performed on blood. The sequence came from a young woman in good health. The CDR3 loop reads CASSLRTGGLLFF. For the CDR3, the DNA is TGTGCCAGCAGCCTAAGGACGGGAGGTTTGCTGTTTTTT.